Sequencing of this T cell receptor beta chain was carried out in a study of cytomegalovirus exposure and HLA in healthy donors. Study-wide results and caveats: In a later analysis, most CMV-associated TCR beta chains appeared HLA-restricted. The authors confirmed in vitro that a few CMV-associated chains were specific for CMV antigens.

V lost 1 base to trimming and J lost 1 base, with 22 bases between them. The length of the CDR3 is 19 residues. The germline V gene has CDR1 SGHAT and CDR2 FQNNGV. PCR employed 60 Vbeta and 13 Jbeta primers. Original analysis: Approximately 80 million unique TCR beta chains, roughly 11 million of them shared, were counted by a later analysis. The assay was immunoSEQ multiplex PCR, and TCRdb's table has in-frame clones only and misses some. V and J calls and clone size are as listed in that table; D and trimming were resolved from the DNA. In the table there are 130,000 to 150,000 clones, roughly four fifths of which are singletons. This clone was seen just once. Antigen: not known.

This chain connects TRBV11-2 to TRBJ1-1; D remains ambiguous. This clonotype was sampled from a man aged 35-49 years in good health and CMV-seropositive. The sequencing input was PBMCs. This CDR3 is CASSLGANDAADQNTEAFF. The CDR3 nucleotides are TGTGCCAGCAGCTTAGGGGCTAATGATGCAGCCGATCAGAACACTGAAGCTTTCTTT. Looking up the rest from reference TRBV11-2 and TRBJ1-1 gives the full variable domain: EAGVAQSPRYKIIEKRQSVAFWCNPISGHATLYWYQQILGQGPKLLIQFQNNGVVDDSQLPKDRFSAERLKGVDSTLKIQPAKLEDSAVYLCASSLGANDAADQNTEAFFGQGTRLTVV.